This is a list of T cell receptor beta chains from one sample in a study of shared clonotypes between healthy human individuals. Produced via immunoSEQ multiplex PCR; TCRdb's table is partial and in-frame only. The sample holds nearly 1,000,000 clones, 70% to 85% seen once. The source material was memory CD4+ T cells sorted from blood. The receptor set was obtained from a man aged 18 to 29 in good health. Each CDR3 is given with its conserved first and last residue. The D gene is left open where the match is weak. Size values are once, few and many counts, or a class for expanded clones, and some rows have none.

v_gene	abundance	d_gene	j_gene	CDR3aa	CDR3nt
TRBV7-6	.	.	TRBJ1-1	CASSAGTGGTEAFF	TGTGCCAGCAGCGCCGGGACGGGCGGCACTGAAGCTTTCTTT
TRBV7-2	few	.	TRBJ1-4	CASSEALTTNEKLFF	TGTGCCAGCAGCGAAGCGCTTACAACTAATGAAAAACTGTTTTTT
TRBV5-4	.	TRBD1	TRBJ1-1	CASSLGDRGGASDTEAFF	TGTGCCAGCAGCTTGGGGGACAGGGGTGGGGCCTCTGACACTGAAGCTTTCTTT
TRBV30	few	.	TRBJ1-5	CAWNVKAVSNQPQHF	TGTGCCTGGAATGTAAAGGCCGTTAGCAATCAGCCCCAGCATTTT
TRBV13	.	.	TRBJ1-2	CASSLDQGKRNGYTF	TGTGCCAGCAGCTTGGATCAGGGGAAGAGAAATGGCTACACCTTC
TRBV10-2	few	TRBD1	TRBJ1-5	CASRAGTGSSNQPQHF	TGCGCCAGCAGAGCCGGGACAGGTTCGAGCAATCAGCCCCAGCATTTT
TRBV30	once	.	TRBJ1-1	CAWSVLVNTEAFF	TGTGCCTGGAGTGTACTAGTTAACACTGAAGCTTTCTTT
TRBV10-3	once	.	TRBJ2-5	CAISDEGGRETQYF	TGTGCCATCAGTGATGAGGGGGGCCGAGAGACCCAGTACTTC
TRBV7-2	.	.	TRBJ1-1	CASSLKINTEAFF	TGTGCCAGCAGCTTAAAGATAAACACTGAAGCTTTCTTT
TRBV30	.	TRBD2	TRBJ2-7	CAWSVFTSGRVGEQYF	TGTGCCTGGAGTGTTTTCACTAGCGGGAGGGTTGGCGAGCAGTACTTC
TRBV10-3	.	.	TRBJ1-5	CAISRDLGNQPQHF	TGTGCCATCTCTAGAGACTTAGGGAATCAGCCCCAGCATTTT
TRBV6-5	.	TRBD1	TRBJ2-3	CASSRDSRTDTQYF	TGTGCCAGCAGCCGGGACAGTCGCACAGATACGCAGTATTTT
TRBV19	.	TRBD2	TRBJ2-3	CASSIRGTSGFSDPDTQYF	TGTGCCAGTAGTATTCGGGGGACTAGCGGCTTTTCCGATCCAGATACGCAGTATTTT
TRBV6-6	.	.	TRBJ2-1	CASSFTGAAYNEQFF	TGTGCCAGCAGTTTCACCGGGGCTGCCTACAATGAGCAGTTCTTC
TRBV18	.	.	TRBJ1-1	CASSPIMNTEAFF	TGTGCCAGCTCACCAATTATGAACACTGAAGCTTTCTTT